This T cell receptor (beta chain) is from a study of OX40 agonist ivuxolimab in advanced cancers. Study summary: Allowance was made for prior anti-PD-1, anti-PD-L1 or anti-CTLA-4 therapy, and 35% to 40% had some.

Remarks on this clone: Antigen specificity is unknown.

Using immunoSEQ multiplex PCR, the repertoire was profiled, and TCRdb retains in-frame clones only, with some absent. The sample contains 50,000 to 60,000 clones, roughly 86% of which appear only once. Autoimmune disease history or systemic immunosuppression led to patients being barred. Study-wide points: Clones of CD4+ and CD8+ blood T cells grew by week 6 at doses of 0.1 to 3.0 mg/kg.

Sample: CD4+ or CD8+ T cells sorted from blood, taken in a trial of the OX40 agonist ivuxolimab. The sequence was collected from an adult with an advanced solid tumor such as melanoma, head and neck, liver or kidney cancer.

CDR3 bases: TGTGCCAGCAGTACGGGACAAGGAAACACCATATATTTT. This gives the protein CASSTGQGNTIYF. The rearrangement links TRBV6-6 to TRBJ1-3, with D maybe TRBD1 (6 bases). CDR3 length equals 13 residues. The germline CDR1 and CDR2 sequences are MNHNY and SVGAGI (reference sequence). V gave up 5 bases and J gave up 4 bases, with 9 bases separating them.